The 16 T cell receptor beta chains reported below all come from one sample, sequenced in a study of technical replicates of blood from a few donors. Some clones are missing from TCRdb's copy, which holds only in-frame ones; the method was immunoSEQ multiplex PCR. The data show under 85,000 clones, under 95% seen once. Sequencing was done on a sample of T cells isolated from PBMCs. These receptor sequences come from a human donor in good health.

V and J are TRBV5-1 and TRBJ2-1; 11 nucleotides line up with TRBD2. The junction had 8 bases not matched to a gene; V was cut back by 4 bases and J by 5 bases. This CDR3 is built from 16 residues. CDR1 and CDR2 from the germline V gene are SGHRS and YFSETQ. For the CDR3, the DNA is TGCGCCAGCAGCGTGGGGGGGACTAGCGGCAACAATGAGCAGTTCTTC. This translates into CASSVGGTSGNNEQFF.

The gene calls are TRBV5-1 and TRBJ2-7; TRBD2 aligns across 9 bases. J was trimmed by 3 bases and V by 0 bases; bases with no gene match: 10. This CDR3 contains 17 residues. CDR1 SGHRS and CDR2 YFSETQ come from the germline V gene. The CDR3 region has the DNA TGCGCCAGCAGCTTGGAGGGTGGGACTAGCCTTGTCTACGAGCAGTACTTC. As protein: CASSLEGGTSLVYEQYF.

V is TRBV5-4 and J is TRBJ2-5, with 8 nucleotides matching TRBD1. Trimming took 7 bases from V and 5 from J; bases not matched to a gene: 10. The CDR3 has 14 amino acids. Germline V gene data show CDR1 as SGHNT and CDR2 as YYREEE (reference sequence). In DNA form, the CDR3 reads TGTGCCAGCGGATACCAGGGGGCTGAGGAGACCCAGTACTTC. Its protein is CASGYQGAEETQYF.

This clone was detected once. This sequence joins TRBV11-2 and TRBJ2-2; 7 positions match TRBD2. V trimming: 4 bases; J trimming: 4 bases; junction bases outside the gene matches: 9. CDR1 and CDR2 (germline): SGHAT, FQNNGV. The CDR3 runs 16 residues. As DNA, the CDR3 is TGTGCCAGCAGCTCGGAATGGGTAGCGGGCACCGGGGAGCTGTTTTTT. Residues: CASSSEWVAGTGELFF.

The chain is built from TRBV7-8 and TRBJ1-2; 7 bases align to TRBD1. CDR3 size: 16 residues. Losses at the gene ends were 2 bases for V and 6 bases for J; bases not matched to a gene: 12. Germline V gene data show CDR1 as SGHVS and CDR2 as FQNEAQ. The CDR3 DNA reads TGTGCCAGCAGCTTATCTTCAGGGGGAGAACGGGATGGCTACACCTTC. Amino acid sequence: CASSLSSGGERDGYTF.

The CDR3 here is CASSWRGRMEETQYF. As DNA, the CDR3 is TGTGCCAGCAGTTGGAGGGGGCGCATGGAAGAGACCCAGTACTTC. This chain uses TRBV28 with TRBJ2-5, with D perhaps TRBD1 (7 bases). Trimming took off 4 bases at V and 3 bases at J, with 15 bases between the two ends. CDR1 MDHEN and CDR2 SYDVKM come from the germline V gene. There are 15 residues in the CDR3.

This chain links TRBV5-1 with TRBJ1-6; possible D gene TRBD1, 6 bases. Trimming removed 4 bases from V and 5 bases from J, with 22 bases in between. The germline gives CDR1 SGHRS, CDR2 YFSETQ. The CDR3 sequence is 18 residues long. CDR3 loop: CASSLVLQGRADNSPLHF. DNA of the CDR3: TGCGCCAGCAGCCTCGTCCTACAGGGTAGGGCAGATAATTCACCCCTCCACTTT.

A few counts support this clone. This chain uses TRBV6-5 with TRBJ1-1; D is unclear. Germline CDR1 MNHEY, CDR2 SVGAGI. V was pared by 6 bases and J by 2 bases, with 13 bases between. The CDR3 sequence is 14 residues long. Written as DNA, the CDR3 is TGTGCCAGCAGAAGACACCCCAGAAACACTGAAGCTTTCTTT. It is translated as CASRRHPRNTEAFF.

The chain employs TRBV7-3 and TRBJ2-1, with 7 bases matching TRBD1. J was trimmed by 0 bases and V by 5 bases; bases with no gene match: 4. This CDR3 region has 15 residues. CDR1 is SGHTA, CDR2 FQGTGA, per germline. The CDR3 coding sequence is TGTGCCAGCAGCACGACAGGGACCTCCTACAATGAGCAGTTCTTC. Protein sequence: CASSTTGTSYNEQFF.

The chain uses TRBV9 and TRBJ2-7, with TRBD1 identical over 9 bases. V shed 3 bases and J 5 bases; nucleotides not matched to a gene: 12. The CDR3 is 16 amino acids. The germline V gene has CDR1 SGDLS and CDR2 YYNGEE. The CDR3 sequence: CASSDPGTGFEDEQYF. The CDR3 coding sequence is TGTGCCAGCAGCGATCCCGGGACAGGGTTCGAGGACGAGCAGTACTTC.

The CDR3 is CASSQTPAALWAGNTIYF. CDR3 sequence (DNA): TGCGCCAGCAGCCAAACCCCAGCGGCATTATGGGCTGGAAACACCATATATTTT. The V call is TRBV5-1, the J call TRBJ1-3; D not certain. V dropped 4 bases and J dropped 2 bases, with 22 bases sitting between them. This CDR3 has 18 amino acids. The germline V gene has CDR1 SGHRS and CDR2 YFSETQ.

The chain recombines TRBV13 with TRBJ1-5; TRBD1 matches at 8 bases. Germline V CDR1 and CDR2: PRHDT, FYEKMQ (reference sequence). J gave up 2 bases and V 5 bases, and 8 bases lay outside the gene matches. This CDR3 is built from 16 residues. CDR3 DNA sequence: TGTGCCAGCAGCATCCAGGGGGCCGAGGGCAATCAGCCCCAGCATTTT. It encodes CASSIQGAEGNQPQHF.

V gene TRBV6-5 combines with J gene TRBJ2-5; 12 nucleotides align to TRBD2. The CDR3 is made up of 15 amino acids. Germline lookup yields CDR1 MNHEY and CDR2 SVGAGI. V gave up 6 bases and J gave up 6 bases; unmatched junction bases: 8. CDR3 protein: CASRLAGGPDKTQYF. CDR3 nucleotides: TGTGCCAGCAGGCTAGCGGGGGGGCCTGACAAGACCCAGTACTTC.

Only one count was recorded for this clone. This chain links TRBV7-9 with TRBJ2-2; TRBD2 is a possible D gene (6 bases). The CDR3 contains 14 residues. Germline CDR1 reads SEHNR; CDR2 reads FQNEAQ (reference sequence). With 4 bases removed from V and 7 bases from J, the gap between germline ends came to 13 bases. CDR3 protein: CASSSHSGIGELFF. In nucleotides, the CDR3 is TGTGCCAGCAGCTCTCATAGCGGAATCGGGGAGCTGTTTTTT.

This clone appeared a single time. This chain joins TRBV27 and TRBJ2-5, with D hard to call. The CDR3 loop spans 14 amino acids. Deletions cut 9 bases from V and 7 bases from J, with 21 bases between. CDR1 and CDR2 from the germline V gene are MNHEY and SMNVEV (reference sequence). This CDR3 reads CASSIRPTIGTQYF. The CDR3 nucleotides read TGTGCCAGTAGCATAAGACCCACAATTGGGACCCAGTACTTC.

This clone was recorded only once. V gene TRBV5-4 combines with J gene TRBJ1-1; tentatively, D is TRBD1 (5 bases). CDR3 length: 14 residues. Trimming shortened V by 4 bases and J by 1 base, and 11 bases separated the two germline ends. Germline V gives CDR1 SGHNT, CDR2 YYREEE (reference sequence). CDR3 nucleotide sequence: TGTGCCAGCAGCCCGGGACTAACGAACACTGAAGCTTTCTTT. Amino acid sequence: CASSPGLTNTEAFF.